A selection of T cell receptor beta chains follows, all from one sample in a study of shared clonotypes between healthy human individuals. Assay used: immunoSEQ multiplex PCR; TCRdb lists only in-frame clones, some missing. The sample contains under 85,000 clones, 62% of which appear only once. The sample taken for sequencing was memory CD8+ T cells sorted from blood. These receptors all stem from a man in his thirties or forties in good health. The CDR3 runs from the conserved cysteine through the conserved F or W. The D gene is left open where the match is weak. Expanded clones are given a class, and other clones once, few, many or no size at all.

D gene: TRBD1
V gene: TRBV28
J gene: TRBJ2-6
clone size: NA
CDR3 DNA: TGTGCCAGCAGTATGACAGGGGGCGCTGGGGCCAACGTCCTGACTTTC
CDR3 protein: CASSMTGGAGANVLTF

D gene: NA
V gene: TRBV4-1
J gene: TRBJ2-7
clone size: NA
CDR3 DNA: TGCGCCAGCAGCCAAGAAGAATTAGGGATGGGGGAGCAGTACTTC
CDR3 protein: CASSQEELGMGEQYF

D gene: NA
V gene: TRBV15
J gene: TRBJ2-6
clone size: NA
CDR3 DNA: TGTGCCACCAGCAGAGATAATCTGGGGAGCTCTGGGGCCAACGTCCTGACTTTC
CDR3 protein: CATSRDNLGSSGANVLTF

D gene: NA
V gene: TRBV25-1
J gene: TRBJ2-7
clone size: NA
CDR3 DNA: TGTGCCAGCGAGCCGGAGGGCCAAAGCTCCTACGAGCAGTACTTC
CDR3 protein: CASEPEGQSSYEQYF

D gene: NA
V gene: TRBV29-1
J gene: TRBJ2-1
clone size: NA
CDR3 DNA: TGCAGCGTTGAACCCGGGAGTCACAATGAGCAGTTCTTC
CDR3 protein: CSVEPGSHNEQFF

D gene: TRBD1
V gene: TRBV6-4
J gene: TRBJ2-1
clone size: few
CDR3 DNA: TGTGCCAGCAGTGACGGGACAGGGCCCAATGAGCAGTTCTTC
CDR3 protein: CASSDGTGPNEQFF

D gene: NA
V gene: TRBV19
J gene: TRBJ1-1
clone size: NA
CDR3 DNA: TGTGCCAGTAGTACCTACGGACAGAACCTGAACACTGAAGCTTTCTTT
CDR3 protein: CASSTYGQNLNTEAFF

D gene: NA
V gene: TRBV4-1
J gene: TRBJ1-1
clone size: NA
CDR3 DNA: TGCGCCAGCAGCCAAGCCACAGGGAACAACTCGAACACTGAAGCTTTCTTT
CDR3 protein: CASSQATGNNSNTEAFF

D gene: NA
V gene: TRBV9
J gene: TRBJ1-3
clone size: NA
CDR3 DNA: TGTGCCAGCAGCGTAAGTGGACCGGCAAACACCATATATTTT
CDR3 protein: CASSVSGPANTIYF

D gene: TRBD1
V gene: TRBV5-8
J gene: TRBJ1-2
clone size: NA
CDR3 DNA: TGTGCCAGCAGCTTGGTCTCAGGGGGCAACTATGGCTACACCTTC
CDR3 protein: CASSLVSGGNYGYTF

D gene: NA
V gene: TRBV19
J gene: TRBJ2-3
clone size: NA
CDR3 DNA: TGTGCCAGTAGTATCTCAAGATCAGATACGCAGTATTTT
CDR3 protein: CASSISRSDTQYF

D gene: TRBD2
V gene: TRBV11-2
J gene: TRBJ2-1
clone size: NA
CDR3 DNA: TGTGCCAGCAGCTTGGGACTAGCGGGAGTGGGAACCAATGAGCAGTTCTTC
CDR3 protein: CASSLGLAGVGTNEQFF

D gene: NA
V gene: TRBV7-8
J gene: TRBJ2-1
clone size: NA
CDR3 DNA: TGTGCCAGCAGGCCCCTGGGAGCGGACAAGAACAATGAGCAGTTCTTC
CDR3 protein: CASRPLGADKNNEQFF